Below, one TCR beta chain is given with its context. Antigen specificity is unknown. Germline V lookup: CDR1 SGHAT, CDR2 FQNNGV. CDR3 length: 17 residues. V trimming: 4 bases; J trimming: 4 bases; junction bases outside the gene matches: 15. The sample is drawn from a study of shared clonotypes between healthy human individuals. Study background: Per donor, CD8 memory used one plate, CD8 naive used two, CD4 memory used three and CD4 naive used three.

Study-wide points: The study drew on few donors, limiting represented genetic and exposure-history diversity.

Sorted-subset replicate PCRs used around 200 ng of genomic DNA. This amount corresponded to 30,000 to 35,000 T cell genomes. The repertoire was sequenced with immunoSEQ multiplex PCR; TCRdb's copy has only in-frame clones and lacks some. Of around 690,000 clones in the sample, roughly 87% were seen once. Material for sequencing was memory CD8+ T cells from PBMCs. The subset is: CD45RO+ cells pooled with CCR7-negative TemRA cells. This TCR was recovered from a man in his late teens or twenties in good health. Some clones in this sample may be carry-over from other donors' samples. The gene calls are TRBV11-2 and TRBJ2-7; TRBD1 agrees at 8 bases. CDR3 amino acids: CASSWTPRTGTRYEQYF. CDR3 in DNA: TGTGCCAGCAGCTGGACTCCGCGGACAGGGACAAGATACGAGCAGTACTTC.